The 8 T cell receptor beta chains given below trace back to one sample, sequenced in a study of blood T cell repertoires in COVID-19. Method: immunoSEQ multiplex PCR; TCRdb's copy keeps in-frame clones and lacks some. The sample carries approximately 62,000 clones, 75% to 90% recorded once. Sequenced: peripheral blood. The receptors were gathered from a man older than 75 with acute or convalescent COVID-19.

The V call is TRBV5-6, the J call TRBJ2-1; D possibly corresponds to TRBD2 (6 bases). This CDR3 region has 15 residues. The germline CDR1 and CDR2 sequences are SGHDT and YYEEEE. Deletions cut 0 bases from V and 3 bases from J, with 10 bases between. The CDR3 sequence is CASSLVRGYYNEQFF. CDR3 nucleotide sequence: TGTGCCAGCAGCTTGGTGCGGGGCTACTACAATGAGCAGTTCTTC.

This clone was detected a few times. The J gene is TRBJ2-7, the V gene TRBV6-5, with 8 bases identical to TRBD1. Germline CDR1 and CDR2: MNHEY and SVGAGI. CDR3 length: 15 amino acids. The V gene end was trimmed by 0 bases and the J gene end by 10 bases; junction bases not matched to a gene: 11. The CDR3 bases are TGTGCCAGCAGTTACTCGTTTCAGGGGGCTTTCCAACAGTACTTC. Protein sequence: CASSYSFQGAFQQYF.

The V gene is TRBV20-1, the J gene TRBJ2-5; D is unresolved. Germline CDR1 DFQATT, CDR2 SNEGSKA (reference sequence). Trimming left V 3 bases short and J 3 bases short, with 14 bases between. The length of the CDR3 is 14 residues. CDR3 in DNA: TGCAGTGCTAGTGAGGTGTGGCAAAAAGAGACCCAGTACTTC. Protein sequence: CSASEVWQKETQYF.

The rearrangement uses TRBV2 and TRBJ2-3; 15 bases line up with TRBD2. V shed 6 bases, J shed 6 bases, and the junction held 7 bases outside the gene matches. This CDR3 contains 16 residues. Per germline, CDR1 SNHLY and CDR2 FYNNEI. This chain's CDR3 is CASSPGTSGGRDTQYF. DNA of the CDR3: TGTGCCAGCAGCCCGGGGACTAGCGGGGGGAGGGATACGCAGTATTTT. The full variable domain, with the rest looked up from reference TRBV2 and TRBJ2-3, is EPEVTQTPSHQVTQMGQEVILRCVPISNHLYFYWYRQILGQKVEFLVSFYNNEISEKSEIFDDQFSVERPDGSNFTLKIRSTKLEDSAMYFCASSPGTSGGRDTQYFGPGTRLTVL.

This clone has a handful of counts. This chain joins TRBV15 and TRBJ2-3; 9 nucleotides agree with TRBD2. In germline, CDR1 is LNHNV, CDR2 YYDKDF (reference sequence). With 4 bases clipped from V and 4 bases from J, the junction kept 12 bases outside the gene matches. The CDR3 length is 17 residues. The CDR3 loop is CATSTGRRGGAADTQYF. The CDR3 bases are TGTGCCACCAGCACCGGCCGGCGCGGGGGGGCGGCAGATACGCAGTATTTT.

The chain employs TRBV11-3 and TRBJ2-2; possibly TRBD1 for D (5 bases). Per germline, CDR1 SGHNT and CDR2 YENEEA. The CDR3 has 13 residues. V was clipped by 8 bases and J by 7 bases, with 14 bases between them. The CDR3 nucleotides are TGTGCCAGCCAGGGCTTGGGGCGCGGGGAGCTGTTTTTT. The encoded protein is CASQGLGRGELFF.

The chain uses TRBV10-3 and TRBJ1-2; possibly TRBD1 for D (6 bases). Between the trimmed V and J ends, which lost 4 bases and 4 bases, there was a span of 10 bases. CDR1 ENHRY and CDR2 SYGVKD come from the germline V gene. The CDR3 has 13 amino acids. This CDR3 is CAISGQEAYGYTF. DNA of the CDR3: TGTGCCATCAGTGGACAGGAGGCCTATGGCTACACCTTC.

The chain combines TRBV6-6 with TRBJ2-7, with 8 nucleotides matching TRBD2. The CDR3 totals 15 residues. Looked up from germline, CDR1 is MNHNY and CDR2 is SVGAGI (reference sequence). V lost 5 bases and J lost 0; bases outside the gene matches: 6. CDR3 in DNA: TGTGCCAGCAGTATTATTGCGGGGGGCTCCTACGAGCAGTACTTC. As protein: CASSIIAGGSYEQYF.